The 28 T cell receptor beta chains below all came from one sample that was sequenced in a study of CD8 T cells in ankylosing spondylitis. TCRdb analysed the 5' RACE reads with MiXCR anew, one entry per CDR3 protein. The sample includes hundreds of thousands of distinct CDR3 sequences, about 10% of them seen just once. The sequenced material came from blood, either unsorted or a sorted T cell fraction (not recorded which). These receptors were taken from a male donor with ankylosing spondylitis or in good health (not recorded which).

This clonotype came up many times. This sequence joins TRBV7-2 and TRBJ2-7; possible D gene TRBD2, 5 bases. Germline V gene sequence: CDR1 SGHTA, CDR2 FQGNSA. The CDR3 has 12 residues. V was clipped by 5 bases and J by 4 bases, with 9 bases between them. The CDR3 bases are TGTGCCAGCAGCCCGGACTTTTACGAGCAGTACTTC. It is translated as CASSPDFYEQYF.

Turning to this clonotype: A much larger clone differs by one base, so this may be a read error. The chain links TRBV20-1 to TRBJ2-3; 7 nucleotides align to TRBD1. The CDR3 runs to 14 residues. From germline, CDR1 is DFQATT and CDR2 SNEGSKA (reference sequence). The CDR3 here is CSALSRGSTDTQYF. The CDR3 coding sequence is TGCAGCGCCTTAAGCAGGGGGAGCACAGATACGCAGTATTTT.

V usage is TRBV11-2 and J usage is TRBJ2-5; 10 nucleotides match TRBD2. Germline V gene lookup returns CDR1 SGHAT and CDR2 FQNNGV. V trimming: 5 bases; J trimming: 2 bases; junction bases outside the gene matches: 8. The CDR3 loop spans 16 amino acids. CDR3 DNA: TGTGCCAGCAGCCAGCTAGCGGGGGCCCCACAAGAGACCCAGTACTTC. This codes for CASSQLAGAPQETQYF.

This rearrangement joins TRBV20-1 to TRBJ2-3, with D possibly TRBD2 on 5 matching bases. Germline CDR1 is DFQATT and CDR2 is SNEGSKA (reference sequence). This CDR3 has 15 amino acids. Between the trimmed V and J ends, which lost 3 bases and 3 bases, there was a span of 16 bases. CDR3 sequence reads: CSASGEYPRTDTQYF. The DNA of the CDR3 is TGCAGTGCTAGCGGGGAGTACCCTAGGACAGATACGCAGTATTTT.

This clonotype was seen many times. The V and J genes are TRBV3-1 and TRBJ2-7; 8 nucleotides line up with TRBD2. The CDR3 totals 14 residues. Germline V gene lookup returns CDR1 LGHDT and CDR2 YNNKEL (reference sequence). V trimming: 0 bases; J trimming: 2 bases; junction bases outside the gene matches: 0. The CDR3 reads CASSQDGGAYEQYF. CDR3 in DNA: TGTGCCAGCAGCCAAGACGGGGGGGCCTACGAGCAGTACTTC.

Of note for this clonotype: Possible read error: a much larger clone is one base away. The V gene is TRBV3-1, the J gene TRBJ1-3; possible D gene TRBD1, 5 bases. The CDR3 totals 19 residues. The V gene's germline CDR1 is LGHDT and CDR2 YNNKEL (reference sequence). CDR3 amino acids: CACSSPLAGTGAWGNTIYF. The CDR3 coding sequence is TGTGCCTGCAGTTCGCCCCTGGCGGGGACTGGCGCTTGGGGAAACACCATATATTTT.

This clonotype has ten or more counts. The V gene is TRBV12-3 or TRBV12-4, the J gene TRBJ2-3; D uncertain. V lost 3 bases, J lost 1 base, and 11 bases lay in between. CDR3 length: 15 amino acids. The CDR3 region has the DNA TGTGCCAGCAGTTTTGGGGTGGGCCGCACAGATACGCAGTATTTT. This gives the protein CASSFGVGRTDTQYF.

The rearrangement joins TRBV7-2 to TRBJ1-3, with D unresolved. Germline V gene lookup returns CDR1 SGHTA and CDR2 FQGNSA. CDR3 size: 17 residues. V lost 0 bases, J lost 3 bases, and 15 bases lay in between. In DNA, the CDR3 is TGTGCCAGCAGCTTAGCGCTCGGAGGCGGGGTTGGAAACACCATATATTTT. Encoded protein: CASSLALGGGVGNTIYF.

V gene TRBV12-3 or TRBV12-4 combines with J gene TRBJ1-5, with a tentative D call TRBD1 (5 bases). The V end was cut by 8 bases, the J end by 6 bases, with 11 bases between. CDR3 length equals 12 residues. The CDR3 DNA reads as TGTGCCAGCGGAACAGGTGTTCAGCCCCAGCATTTT. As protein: CASGTGVQPQHF.

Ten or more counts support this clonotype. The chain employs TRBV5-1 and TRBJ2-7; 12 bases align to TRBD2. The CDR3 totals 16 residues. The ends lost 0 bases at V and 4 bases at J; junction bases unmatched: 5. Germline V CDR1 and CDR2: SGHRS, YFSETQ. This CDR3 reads CASSLVLAGGSYEQYF. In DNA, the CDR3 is TGCGCCAGCAGCTTGGTTCTAGCGGGGGGGTCTTACGAGCAGTACTTC.

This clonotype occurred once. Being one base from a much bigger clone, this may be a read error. The CDR3 sequence is CASSLVPGIDTQYF. CDR3 DNA: TGCGCCAGCAGCTTGGTTCCTGGGATTGATACGCAGTATTTT. This rearrangement joins TRBV5-1 to TRBJ2-3; D unresolved. The CDR3 has 14 residues. The V and J ends lost 0 bases and 6 bases respectively, with 11 bases between them. The germline gives CDR1 SGHRS, CDR2 YFSETQ. Together with reference TRBV5-1 and TRBJ2-3, the CDR3 gives the full variable domain: KAGVTQTPRYLIKTRGQQVTLSCSPISGHRSVSWYQQTPGQGLQFLFEYFSETQRNKGNFPGRFSGRQFSNSRSEMNVSTLELGDSALYLCASSLVPGIDTQYFGPGTRLTVL.

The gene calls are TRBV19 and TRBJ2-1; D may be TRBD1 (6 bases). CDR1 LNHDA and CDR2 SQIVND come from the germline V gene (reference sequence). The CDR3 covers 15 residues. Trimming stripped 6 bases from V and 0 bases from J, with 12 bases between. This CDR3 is CASSKGVSSYNEQFF. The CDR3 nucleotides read TGTGCCAGTAGCAAGGGGGTGAGCTCCTACAATGAGCAGTTCTTC. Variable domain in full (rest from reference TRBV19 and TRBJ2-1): DGGITQSPKYLFRKEGQNVTLSCEQNLNHDAMYWYRQDPGQGLRLIYYSQIVNDFQKGDIAEGYSVSREKKESFPLTVTSAQKNPTAFYLCASSKGVSSYNEQFFGPGTRLTVL.

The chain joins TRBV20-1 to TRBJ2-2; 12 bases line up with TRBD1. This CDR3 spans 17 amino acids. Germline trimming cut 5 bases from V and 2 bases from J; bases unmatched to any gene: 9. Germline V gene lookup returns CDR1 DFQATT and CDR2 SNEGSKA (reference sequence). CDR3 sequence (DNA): TGCAGTGCTCACCCGTGGGGGACAGGGGGCAACACCGGGGAGCTGTTTTTT. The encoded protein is CSAHPWGTGGNTGELFF.

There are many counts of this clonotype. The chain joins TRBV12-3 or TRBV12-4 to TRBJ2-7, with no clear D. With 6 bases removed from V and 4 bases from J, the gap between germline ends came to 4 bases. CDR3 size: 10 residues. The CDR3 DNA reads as TGTGCCAGCAGCCGGTACGAGCAGTACTTC. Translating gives CASSRYEQYF.

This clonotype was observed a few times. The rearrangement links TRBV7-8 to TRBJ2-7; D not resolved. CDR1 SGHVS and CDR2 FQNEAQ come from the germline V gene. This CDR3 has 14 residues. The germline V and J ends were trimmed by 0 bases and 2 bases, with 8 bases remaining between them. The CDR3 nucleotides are TGTGCCAGCAGCTTAGCGGCCCCCCCCTACGAGCAGTACTTC. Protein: CASSLAAPPYEQYF.

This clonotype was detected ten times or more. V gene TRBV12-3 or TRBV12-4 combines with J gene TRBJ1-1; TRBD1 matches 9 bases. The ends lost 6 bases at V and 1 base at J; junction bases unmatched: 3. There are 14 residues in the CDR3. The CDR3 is CASSKDRGNTEAFF. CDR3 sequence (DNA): TGTGCCAGCAGCAAGGACAGGGGGAACACTGAAGCTTTCTTT.

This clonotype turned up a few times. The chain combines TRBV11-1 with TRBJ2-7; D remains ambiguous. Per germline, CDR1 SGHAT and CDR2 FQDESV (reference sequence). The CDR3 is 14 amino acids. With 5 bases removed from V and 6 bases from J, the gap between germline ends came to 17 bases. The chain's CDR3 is CASSQGFRAGEQYF. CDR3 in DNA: TGTGCCAGCAGCCAAGGGTTTCGGGCCGGCGAGCAGTACTTC.

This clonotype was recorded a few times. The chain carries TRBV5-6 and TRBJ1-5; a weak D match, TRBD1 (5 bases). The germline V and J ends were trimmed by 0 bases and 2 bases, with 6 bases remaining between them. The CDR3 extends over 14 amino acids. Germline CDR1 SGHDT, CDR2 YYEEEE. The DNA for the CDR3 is TGTGCCAGCAGCTTGGGACAGCGCAATCAGCCCCAGCATTTT. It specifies CASSLGQRNQPQHF.

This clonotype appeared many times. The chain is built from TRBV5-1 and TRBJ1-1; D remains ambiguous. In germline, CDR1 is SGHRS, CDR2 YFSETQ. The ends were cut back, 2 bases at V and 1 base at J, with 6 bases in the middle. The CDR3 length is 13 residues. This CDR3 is CASSFAGNTEAFF. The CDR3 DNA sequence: TGCGCCAGCAGCTTTGCAGGGAACACTGAAGCTTTCTTT.

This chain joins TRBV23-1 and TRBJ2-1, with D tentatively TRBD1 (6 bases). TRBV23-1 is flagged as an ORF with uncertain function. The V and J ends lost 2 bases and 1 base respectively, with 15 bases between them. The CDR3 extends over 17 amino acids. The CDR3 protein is CASSQRRTDPSYNEQFF. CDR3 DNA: TGCGCCAGCAGTCAACGCAGGACAGACCCGTCCTACAATGAGCAGTTCTTC.

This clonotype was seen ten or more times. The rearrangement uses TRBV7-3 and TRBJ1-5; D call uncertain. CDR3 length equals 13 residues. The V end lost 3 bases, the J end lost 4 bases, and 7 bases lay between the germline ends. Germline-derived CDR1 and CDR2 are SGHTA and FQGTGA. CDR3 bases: TGTGCCAGCAGCTTCGATCCGAATCAGCCCCAGCATTTT. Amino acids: CASSFDPNQPQHF.

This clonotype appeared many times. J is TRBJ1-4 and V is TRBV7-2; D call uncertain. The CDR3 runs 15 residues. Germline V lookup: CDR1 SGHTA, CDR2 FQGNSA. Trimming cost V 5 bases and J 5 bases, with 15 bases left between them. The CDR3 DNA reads TGTGCCAGCAGCCTCCCGGGGAACCTGAATGAAAAACTGTTTTTT. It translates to CASSLPGNLNEKLFF.

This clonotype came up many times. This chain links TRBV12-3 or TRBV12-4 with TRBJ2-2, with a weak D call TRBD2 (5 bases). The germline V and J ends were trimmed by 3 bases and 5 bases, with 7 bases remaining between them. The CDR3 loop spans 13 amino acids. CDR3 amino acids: CASSFGVTGELFF. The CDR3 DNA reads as TGTGCCAGCAGTTTCGGGGTTACCGGGGAGCTGTTTTTT.

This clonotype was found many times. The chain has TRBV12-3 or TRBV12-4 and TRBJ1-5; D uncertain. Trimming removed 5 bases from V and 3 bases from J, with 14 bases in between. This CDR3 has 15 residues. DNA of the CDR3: TGTGCCAGCAGTCCGACCTCTGTGGCCAATCAGCCCCAGCATTTT. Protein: CASSPTSVANQPQHF.

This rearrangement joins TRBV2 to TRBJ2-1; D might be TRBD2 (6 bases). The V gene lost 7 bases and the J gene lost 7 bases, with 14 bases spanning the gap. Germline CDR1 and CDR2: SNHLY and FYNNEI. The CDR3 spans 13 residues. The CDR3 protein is CASKLARWNEQFF. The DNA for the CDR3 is TGTGCCAGCAAGCTAGCGAGATGGAATGAGCAGTTCTTC.

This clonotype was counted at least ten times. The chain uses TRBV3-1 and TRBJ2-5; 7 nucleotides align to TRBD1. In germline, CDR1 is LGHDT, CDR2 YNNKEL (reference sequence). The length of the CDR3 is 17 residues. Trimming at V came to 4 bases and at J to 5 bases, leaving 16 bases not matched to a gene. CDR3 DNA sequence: TGTGCCAGCAGCCTACAGACAGGGCTGCTTATCTCGGAGACCCAGTACTTC. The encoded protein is CASSLQTGLLISETQYF.

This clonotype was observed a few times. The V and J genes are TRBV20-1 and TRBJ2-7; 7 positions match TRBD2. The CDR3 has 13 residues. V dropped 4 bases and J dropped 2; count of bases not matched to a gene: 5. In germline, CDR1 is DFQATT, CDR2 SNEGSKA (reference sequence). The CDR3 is CSATTSVPYEQYF. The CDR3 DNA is TGCAGTGCTACAACTAGCGTCCCCTACGAGCAGTACTTC.

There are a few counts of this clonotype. This chain's CDR3 is CSARRGGNTEAFF. CDR3 DNA: TGCAGTGCTAGGCGGGGGGGGAACACTGAAGCTTTCTTT. J is TRBJ1-1 and V is TRBV20-1; TRBD1 is a possible D gene (5 bases). The V end was cut by 3 bases, the J end by 1 base, with 9 bases between. Germline CDR1 DFQATT, CDR2 SNEGSKA (reference sequence). The length of the CDR3 is 13 residues.